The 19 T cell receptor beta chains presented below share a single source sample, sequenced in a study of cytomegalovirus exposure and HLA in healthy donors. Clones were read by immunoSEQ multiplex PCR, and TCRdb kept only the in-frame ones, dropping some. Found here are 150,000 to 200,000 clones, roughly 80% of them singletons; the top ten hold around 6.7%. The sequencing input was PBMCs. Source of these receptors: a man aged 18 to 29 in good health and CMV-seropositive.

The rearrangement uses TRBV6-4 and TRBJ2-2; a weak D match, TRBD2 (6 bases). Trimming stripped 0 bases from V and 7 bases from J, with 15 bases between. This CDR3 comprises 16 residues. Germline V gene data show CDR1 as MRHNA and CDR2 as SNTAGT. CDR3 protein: CASSDSRRGKGGELFF. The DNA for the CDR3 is TGTGCCAGCAGTGACTCTCGGCGCGGGAAGGGCGGGGAGCTGTTTTTT.

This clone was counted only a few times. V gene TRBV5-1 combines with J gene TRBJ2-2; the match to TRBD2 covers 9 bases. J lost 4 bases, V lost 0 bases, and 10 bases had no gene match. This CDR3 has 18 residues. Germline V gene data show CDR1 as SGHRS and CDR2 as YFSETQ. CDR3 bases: TGCGCCAGCAGCTTGGAAAGCGGGAGGTCCTTGAGCACCGGGGAGCTGTTTTTT. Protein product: CASSLESGRSLSTGELFF.

The CDR3 DNA sequence: TGCAGCGTTGATGGGCAGGGTAACGACGAGCAGTACTTC. Amino acid sequence: CSVDGQGNDEQYF. The chain joins TRBV29-1 to TRBJ2-7, with D tentatively TRBD1 (5 bases). The ends were cut back, 3 bases at V and 5 bases at J, with 14 bases in the middle. The length of the CDR3 is 13 residues. The germline CDR1 and CDR2 sequences are SQVTM and ANQGSEA.

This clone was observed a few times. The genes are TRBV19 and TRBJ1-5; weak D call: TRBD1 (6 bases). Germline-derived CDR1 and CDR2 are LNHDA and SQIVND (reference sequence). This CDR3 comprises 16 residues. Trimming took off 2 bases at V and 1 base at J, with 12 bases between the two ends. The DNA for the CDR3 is TGTGCCAGTAGTATACCAGGGGCGATAAGCAATCAGCCCCAGCATTTT. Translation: CASSIPGAISNQPQHF.

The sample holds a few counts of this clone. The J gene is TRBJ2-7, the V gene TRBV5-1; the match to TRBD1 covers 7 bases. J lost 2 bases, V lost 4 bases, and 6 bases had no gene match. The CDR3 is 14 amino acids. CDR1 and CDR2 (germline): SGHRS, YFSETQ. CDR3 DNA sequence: TGCGCCAGCAGCCCCGGGACAGCTCCCTACGAGCAGTACTTC. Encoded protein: CASSPGTAPYEQYF.

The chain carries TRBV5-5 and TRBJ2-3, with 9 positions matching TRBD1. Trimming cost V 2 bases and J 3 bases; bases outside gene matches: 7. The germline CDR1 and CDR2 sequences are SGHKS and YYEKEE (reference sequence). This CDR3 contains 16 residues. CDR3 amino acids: CASSFGTGRWTDTQYF. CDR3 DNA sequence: TGTGCCAGCAGCTTCGGGACAGGGAGGTGGACAGATACGCAGTATTTT.

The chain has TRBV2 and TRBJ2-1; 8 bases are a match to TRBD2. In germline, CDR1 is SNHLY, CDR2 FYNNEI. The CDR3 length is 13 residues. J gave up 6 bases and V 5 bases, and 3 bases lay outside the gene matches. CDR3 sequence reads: CASSRSGSNEQFF. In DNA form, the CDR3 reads TGTGCCAGCAGTAGAAGCGGGAGCAATGAGCAGTTCTTC.

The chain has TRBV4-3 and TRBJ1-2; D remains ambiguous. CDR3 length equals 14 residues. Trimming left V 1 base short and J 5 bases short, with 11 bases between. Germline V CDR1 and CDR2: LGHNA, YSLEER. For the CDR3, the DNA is TGCGCCAGCAGCCAAGGTGCGGGGTCTTATGGCTACACCTTC. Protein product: CASSQGAGSYGYTF.

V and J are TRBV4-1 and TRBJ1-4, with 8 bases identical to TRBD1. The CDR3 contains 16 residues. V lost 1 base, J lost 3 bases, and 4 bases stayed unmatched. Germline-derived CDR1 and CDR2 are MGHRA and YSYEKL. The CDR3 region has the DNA TGCGCCAGCAGCCAAGCCCCGACAGGGGCTAATGAAAAACTGTTTTTT. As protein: CASSQAPTGANEKLFF.

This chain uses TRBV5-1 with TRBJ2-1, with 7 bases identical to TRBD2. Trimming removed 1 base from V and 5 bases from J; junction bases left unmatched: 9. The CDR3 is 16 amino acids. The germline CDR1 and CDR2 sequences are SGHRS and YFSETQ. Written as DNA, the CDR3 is TGCGCCAGCAGCTTGTTCGTGGGAGGGATCAACAATGAGCAGTTCTTC. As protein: CASSLFVGGINNEQFF.

CDR3 nucleotides: TGTGCCAGCAGCAGTACAGGGTTAGGCGAGCAGTACTTC. As protein: CASSSTGLGEQYF. The chain is built from TRBV16 and TRBJ2-7, with D possibly TRBD1 on 6 matching bases. Trimming shortened V by 5 bases and J by 6 bases, and 14 bases separated the two germline ends. CDR3 length equals 13 residues. Germline V gene lookup returns CDR1 KGHSY and CDR2 FQNENV.

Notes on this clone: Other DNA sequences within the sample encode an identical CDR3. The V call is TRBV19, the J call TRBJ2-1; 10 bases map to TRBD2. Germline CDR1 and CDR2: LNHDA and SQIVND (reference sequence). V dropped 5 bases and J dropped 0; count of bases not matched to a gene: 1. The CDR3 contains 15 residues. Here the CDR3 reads CASSPSGSSYNEQFF. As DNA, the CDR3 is TGTGCCAGTAGTCCTAGCGGGAGCTCCTACAATGAGCAGTTCTTC.

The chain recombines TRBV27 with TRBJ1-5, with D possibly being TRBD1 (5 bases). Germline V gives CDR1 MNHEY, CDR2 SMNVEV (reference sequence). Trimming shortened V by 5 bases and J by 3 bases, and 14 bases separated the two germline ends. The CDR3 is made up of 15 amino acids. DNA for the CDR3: TGTGCCAGCAGTCTAGGGGCGCTAAACAATCAGCCCCAGCATTTT. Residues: CASSLGALNNQPQHF.

For the CDR3, the DNA is TGTGCCAGCAGCTTAGATGGGACTAGCGGGAGGGGTGAGCAGTTCTTC. Translating gives CASSLDGTSGRGEQFF. The chain is built from TRBV7-8 and TRBJ2-1, with 16 bases that match TRBD2. The J segment lost 9 bases and the V segment lost 1 base, leaving 3 bases of the junction unmatched. Germline values: CDR1 SGHVS, CDR2 FQNEAQ. The CDR3 contains 16 residues. Full variable domain (remainder filled in from reference TRBV7-8 and TRBJ2-1): GAGVSQSPRYKVAKRGQDVALRCDPISGHVSLFWYQQALGQGPEFLTYFQNEAQLDKSGLPSDRFFAERPEGSVSTLKIQRTQQEDSAVYLCASSLDGTSGRGEQFFGPGTRLTVL.

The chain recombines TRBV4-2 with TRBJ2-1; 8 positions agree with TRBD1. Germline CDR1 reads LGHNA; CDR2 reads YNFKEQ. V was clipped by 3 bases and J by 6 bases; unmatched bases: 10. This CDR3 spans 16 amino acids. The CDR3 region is CASSQGGRGQVNEQFF. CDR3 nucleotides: TGTGCCAGCAGCCAGGGGGGCAGGGGGCAAGTCAATGAGCAGTTCTTC.

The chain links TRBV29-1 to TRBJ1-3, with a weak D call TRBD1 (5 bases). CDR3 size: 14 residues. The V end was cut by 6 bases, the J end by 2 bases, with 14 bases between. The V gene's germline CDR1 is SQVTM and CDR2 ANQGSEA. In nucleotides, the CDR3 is TGCAGCGTGGCTGGGGGGAATCCTGGAAACACCATATATTTT. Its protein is CSVAGGNPGNTIYF.

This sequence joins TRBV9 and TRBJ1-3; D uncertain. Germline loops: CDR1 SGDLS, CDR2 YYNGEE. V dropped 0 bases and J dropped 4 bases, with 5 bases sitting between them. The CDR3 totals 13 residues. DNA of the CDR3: TGTGCCAGCAGCGTAGACGCGGGAAACACCATATATTTT. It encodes CASSVDAGNTIYF. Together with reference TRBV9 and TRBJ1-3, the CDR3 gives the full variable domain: DSGVTQTPKHLITATGQRVTLRCSPRSGDLSVYWYQQSLDQGLQFLIQYYNGEERAKGNILERFSAQQFPDLHSELNLSSLELGDSALYFCASSVDAGNTIYFGEGSWLTVV.

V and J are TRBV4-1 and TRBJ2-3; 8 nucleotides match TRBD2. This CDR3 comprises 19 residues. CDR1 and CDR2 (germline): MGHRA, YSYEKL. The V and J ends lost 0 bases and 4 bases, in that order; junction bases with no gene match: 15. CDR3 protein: CASSQDQKSRTSRSDTQYF. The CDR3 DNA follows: TGCGCCAGCAGCCAAGATCAAAAATCAAGGACTAGCAGGTCAGATACGCAGTATTTT.

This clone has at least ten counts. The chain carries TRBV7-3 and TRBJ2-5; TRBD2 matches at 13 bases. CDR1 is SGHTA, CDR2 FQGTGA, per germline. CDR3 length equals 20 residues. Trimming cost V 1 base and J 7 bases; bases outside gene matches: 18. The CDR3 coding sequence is TGTGCCAGCAGCTTAAGAGACCCCATGCTGACTAGCGGGAGGTTGGGGACCCAGTACTTC. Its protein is CASSLRDPMLTSGRLGTQYF.